This T cell receptor (beta chain) derives from a study of shared clonotypes between healthy human individuals. Evenly divided among several immunoSEQ plates was the genomic DNA of each subset. Data came from immunoSEQ multiplex PCR; TCRdb stores just in-frame clones and leaves some out. Among about 1.5 million clones, approximately 98% were seen once, and the ten largest hold around 0.45%. Study results and caveats: Limitation of the genetic and exposure-history diversity represented came from the few donors. Naive CD4 clonotypes were shared across a few donors at 4.5% to 6%.

Trimming pared 4 bases from V and 5 bases from J, leaving 7 bases between. There are 11 residues in the CDR3. CDR1 and CDR2 from the germline V gene are SGHKS and YYEKEE (reference sequence). The donor cohort consisted entirely of Caucasian adults residing in Nashville, Tennessee. Details on this clone: Its antigen is undetermined.

The sample taken for sequencing was naive CD4+ T cells sorted from blood. Subset of the sample: CD45RA+ positively selected. This clonotype originated in a man aged 30 to 39 in good health. The V and J genes are TRBV5-5 and TRBJ2-7; D gene uncertain. CDR3 nucleotide sequence: TGTGCCAGCAGCCGCGGACACGAGCAGTACTTC. Protein sequence: CASSRGHEQYF.